This TCR beta chain was sequenced during a study of T cell changes during pregnancy in multiple sclerosis. The table lists this clone with a count of one. Measured with immunoSEQ multiplex PCR; TCRdb has only the in-frame clones, and not every one. The sample includes fewer than 45,000 clones, roughly 92% of them seen just once. This CDR3 comprises 13 residues. V was pared by 5 bases and J by 6 bases, with 8 bases between. Looked up from germline, CDR1 is SEHNR and CDR2 is FQNEAQ (reference sequence). The material sequenced was CD4+ T cells from peripheral blood mononuclear cells, taken in the first trimester of pregnancy. The chain links TRBV7-9 to TRBJ2-6; no clear D. The TCR originated in a female donor with multiple sclerosis, enrolled in a pregnancy study. The DNA for the CDR3 is TGTGCCAGCAGCATCCCCGTGGCCAACGTCCTGACTTTC. Amino acids: CASSIPVANVLTF.